The 9 T cell receptor beta chains below all came from one sample that was sequenced in a study of technical replicates of blood from a few donors. Here immunoSEQ multiplex PCR was the method, and the copy in TCRdb shows in-frame clones only, minus some. The sample holds tens of thousands of clones, 85% to 95% seen once. Material for sequencing was T cells isolated from PBMCs. The receptors were gathered from a human donor in good health.

The CDR3 DNA reads TGTGCCAGCAGCGTATCCTCGACAGGGCTTAGGCACGAGCAGTACTTC. It encodes CASSVSSTGLRHEQYF. V gene TRBV9 combines with J gene TRBJ2-7; TRBD1 agrees at 7 bases. CDR3 size: 16 residues. V was clipped by 1 base and J by 5 bases; unmatched bases: 12. Per the germline V gene, CDR1 is SGDLS and CDR2 is YYNGEE.

The gene calls are TRBV2 and TRBJ1-5; D ambiguous. The CDR3 consists of 14 residues. The V and J ends lost 4 bases and 0 bases respectively, with 7 bases between them. Germline CDR1 reads SNHLY; CDR2 reads FYNNEI. The CDR3 spells CASSATDSNQPQHF. In nucleotides, the CDR3 is TGTGCCAGCAGTGCCACAGATAGCAATCAGCCCCAGCATTTT.

The chain employs TRBV28 and TRBJ1-4, with D perhaps matching TRBD1 (6 bases). This CDR3 has 14 amino acids. V dropped 8 bases and J dropped 5 bases, with 15 bases sitting between them. Germline assignment: CDR1 MDHEN and CDR2 SYDVKM. The CDR3: CASHWGQGNEKLFF. The CDR3 DNA sequence: TGTGCCAGCCATTGGGGGCAGGGGAATGAAAAACTGTTTTTT. The full variable domain, in which reference TRBV28 and TRBJ1-4 provide the parts outside the CDR3, is DVKVTQSSRYLVKRTGEKVFLECVQDMDHENMFWYRQDPGLGLRLIYFSYDVKMKEKGDIPEGYSVSREKKERFSLILESASTNQTSMYLCASHWGQGNEKLFFGSGTQLSVL.

This chain links TRBV9 with TRBJ2-7; the D gene is possibly TRBD1 (6 bases). With 0 bases removed from V and 2 bases from J, the gap between germline ends came to 12 bases. The CDR3 has 15 amino acids. Germline assignment: CDR1 SGDLS and CDR2 YYNGEE. CDR3 in amino acids: CASSVAPGETYEQYF. Written as DNA, the CDR3 is TGTGCCAGCAGCGTAGCGCCAGGGGAGACCTACGAGCAGTACTTC.

The genes are TRBV25-1 and TRBJ1-2; the D gene is possibly TRBD1 (6 bases). Trimming removed 4 bases at V and 4 bases at J, with 7 bases between. The CDR3 covers 12 residues. From germline, CDR1 is MGHDK and CDR2 SYGVNS. The CDR3 DNA reads TGTGCCAGCAGTGCAGGGGCCTATGGCTACACCTTC. Encoded protein: CASSAGAYGYTF.

The V call is TRBV9, the J call TRBJ1-1; 10 nucleotides match TRBD1. The CDR3 contains 15 residues. The junction had 3 bases not matched to a gene; V was cut back by 3 bases and J by 1 base. Per germline, CDR1 SGDLS and CDR2 YYNGEE. For the CDR3, the DNA is TGTGCCAGCAGCGCGACAGGGGGCCCGAACACTGAAGCTTTCTTT. It encodes CASSATGGPNTEAFF.

The count of this clone is one. V is TRBV29-1 and J is TRBJ2-3; D is unresolved. The CDR3 runs 19 residues. The V end was cut by 0 bases, the J end by 0 bases, with 22 bases between. Germline lookup yields CDR1 SQVTM and CDR2 ANQGSEA. As DNA, the CDR3 is TGCAGCGTTGAAGATCGTCCGTGGCCAATTTCTCATAGCACAGATACGCAGTATTTT. Encoded protein: CSVEDRPWPISHSTDTQYF.

The chain uses TRBV11-2 and TRBJ2-2; 8 bases map to TRBD1. V lost 2 bases, J lost 4 bases, and 3 bases stayed unmatched. From germline, CDR1 is SGHAT and CDR2 FQNNGV. The length of the CDR3 is 15 residues. The CDR3 DNA follows: TGTGCCAGCAGCTTACAGGGGGCAGCCACCGGGGAGCTGTTTTTT. This sequence encodes CASSLQGAATGELFF.

V and J are TRBV6-6 and TRBJ1-5; D not resolved. The ends were cut back, 6 bases at V and 7 bases at J, with 13 bases in the middle. The CDR3 runs 13 residues. Germline V gene lookup returns CDR1 MNHNY and CDR2 SVGAGI (reference sequence). CDR3 sequence (DNA): TGTGCCAGCAGCCGCCCTCTCGGGCAGCCCCAGCATTTT. This translates into CASSRPLGQPQHF.